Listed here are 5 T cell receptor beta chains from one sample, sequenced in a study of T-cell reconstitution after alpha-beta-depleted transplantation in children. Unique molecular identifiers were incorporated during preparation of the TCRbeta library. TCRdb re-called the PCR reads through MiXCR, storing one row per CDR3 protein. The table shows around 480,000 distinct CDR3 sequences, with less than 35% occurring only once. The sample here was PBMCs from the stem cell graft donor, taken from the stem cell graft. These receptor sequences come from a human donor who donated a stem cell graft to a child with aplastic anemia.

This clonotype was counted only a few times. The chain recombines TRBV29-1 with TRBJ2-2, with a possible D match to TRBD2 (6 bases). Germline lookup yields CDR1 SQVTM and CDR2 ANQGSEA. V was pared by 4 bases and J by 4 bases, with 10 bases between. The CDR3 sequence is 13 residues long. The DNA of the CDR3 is TGCAGCGTTGGGGCCGGGAGCACCGGGGAGCTGTTTTTT. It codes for CSVGAGSTGELFF.

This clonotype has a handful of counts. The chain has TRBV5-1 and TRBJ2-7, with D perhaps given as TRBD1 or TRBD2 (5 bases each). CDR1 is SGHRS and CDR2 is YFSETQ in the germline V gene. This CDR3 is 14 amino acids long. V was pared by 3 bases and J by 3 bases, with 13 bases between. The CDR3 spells CASSSGPPIYEQYF. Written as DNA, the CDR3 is TGCGCCAGCAGCTCGGGACCGCCGATCTACGAGCAGTACTTC.

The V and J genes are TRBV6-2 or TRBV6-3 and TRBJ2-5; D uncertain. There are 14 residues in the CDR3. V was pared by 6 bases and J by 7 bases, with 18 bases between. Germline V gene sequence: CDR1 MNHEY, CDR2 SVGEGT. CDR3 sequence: CASRPPVVGGTQYF. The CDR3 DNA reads TGTGCCAGCAGACCACCCGTTGTTGGCGGGACCCAGTACTTC.

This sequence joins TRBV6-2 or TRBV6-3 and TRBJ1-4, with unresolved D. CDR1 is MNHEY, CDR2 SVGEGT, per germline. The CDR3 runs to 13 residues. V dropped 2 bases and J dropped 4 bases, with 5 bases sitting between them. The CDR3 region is CASSYRNNEKLFF. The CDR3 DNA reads TGTGCCAGCAGTTACAGGAATAATGAAAAACTGTTTTTT.

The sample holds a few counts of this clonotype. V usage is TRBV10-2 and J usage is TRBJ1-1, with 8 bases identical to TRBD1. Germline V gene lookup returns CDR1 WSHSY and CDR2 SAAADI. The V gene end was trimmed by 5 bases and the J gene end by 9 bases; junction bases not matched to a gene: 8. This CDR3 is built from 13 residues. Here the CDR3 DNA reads TGCGCCAGCAGTACCGGGACAGGACGTAAAGCTTTCTTT. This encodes CASSTGTGRKAFF.